The 3 T cell receptor beta chains given below trace back to one sample, sequenced in a study of prognosis after radiotherapy for stage I lung cancer (dated by TCRdb to the early 2020s). Data came from an Illumina HiSeq 3000. Two rounds of multiplex PCR were performed to amplify the TCR beta CDR3 region from genomic DNA. The first PCR round used primers specific to each TRBV and TRBJ gene, and the primer sequences were filed in Chinese patent CN105087789A. The public reads were reanalyzed by TCRdb: fastp trimming at Q25, MiXCR alignment, in-frame beta chains only. Duplicate CDR3 protein sequences are folded into a single record with the most common DNA and genes. The sample profile shows about 14,000 distinct CDR3 sequences; less than 45% of them were found once. The top ten clonotypes cover 35% to 50% of the sample. The sample was PBMCs, taken before or after stereotactic body radiation therapy (not recorded which). These receptor sequences come from a donor at least 50 years old with non-small cell lung cancer.

By share of the sample, this clonotype is medium-sized (0.01 to 0.1%). The chain is built from TRBV12-3 or TRBV12-4 and TRBJ2-2; perhaps TRBD1 as D (5 bases). This CDR3 has 13 residues. Trimming removed 5 bases at V and 4 bases at J, with 8 bases between. DNA for the CDR3: TGTGCCAGCAGTCGACAGAGCACCGGGGAGCTGTTTTTT. Protein product: CASSRQSTGELFF.

This clonotype was seen ten or more times. The chain links TRBV7-3 to TRBJ2-5, with a tentative D call TRBD2 (6 bases). The germline gives CDR1 SGHTA, CDR2 FQGTGA. Trimming removed 5 bases from V and 11 bases from J, with 15 bases in between. The CDR3 loop spans 12 amino acids. The chain's CDR3 is CASSTPAGLQYF. As DNA, the CDR3 is TGTGCCAGCAGCACTCCTGCGGGGCTTCAGTACTTC.

There are many counts of this clonotype. The chain joins TRBV27 to TRBJ2-7, with TRBD2 as a possible D gene (6 bases). The ends were cut back, 1 base at V and 7 bases at J, with 20 bases in the middle. The CDR3 consists of 16 residues. In germline, CDR1 is MNHEY, CDR2 SMNVEV (reference sequence). The CDR3 nucleotides read TGTGCCAGCAGTTTATATTCGCCGGGAGCGGCGTGGGAGCAGTACTTC. Its protein is CASSLYSPGAAWEQYF.